This T cell receptor beta chain was sequenced for a study of CD8+CD57+ T cells in acquired aplastic anemia. Study background: Healthy donor CD4+ samples were sequenced to a depth that averaged around 9.8 million reads.

Genomic DNA provided the template from which TCR beta VDJ and CDR3 profiles were obtained. TCRdb ran MiXCR on the reads and lists one entry per CDR3 protein. The sample yields 400,000 to 450,000 distinct CDR3 sequences, just under 70% seen once. CDR3 length: 17 residues. Trimming cost V 3 bases and J 4 bases, with 24 bases left between them. The germline V gene has CDR1 DFQATT and CDR2 SNEGSKA (reference sequence). The source is a human donor in good health, serving as a control. The chain employs TRBV20-1 and TRBJ1-2, with D possibly matching TRBD1 (5 bases). The sequenced sample consisted of sorted CD4+, CD8+, or CD8+CD57+ T cells (not recorded which) from PBMCs. DNA of the CDR3: TGCAGTGCTAGCGGTGGGGCCTACGAGCCGACAACCTATGGCTACACCTTC. It yields the protein CSASGGAYEPTTYGYTF.